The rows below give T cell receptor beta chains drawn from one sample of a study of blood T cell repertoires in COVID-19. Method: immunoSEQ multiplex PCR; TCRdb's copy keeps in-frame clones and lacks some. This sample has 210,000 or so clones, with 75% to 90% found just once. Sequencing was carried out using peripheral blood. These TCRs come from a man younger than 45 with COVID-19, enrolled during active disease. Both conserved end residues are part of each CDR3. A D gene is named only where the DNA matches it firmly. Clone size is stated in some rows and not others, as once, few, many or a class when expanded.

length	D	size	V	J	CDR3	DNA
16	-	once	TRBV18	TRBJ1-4	CASSPRRGETNEKLFF	TGTGCCAGCTCACCACGGAGGGGAGAAACTAATGAAAAACTGTTTTTT
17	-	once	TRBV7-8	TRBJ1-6	CASSPERGAFLGSPLHF	TGTGCCAGCAGCCCCGAACGGGGAGCATTTCTCGGGTCACCCCTCCACTTT
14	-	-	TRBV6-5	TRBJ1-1	CASSYGGKNTEAFF	TGTGCCAGCAGTTACGGGGGGAAGAACACTGAAGCTTTCTTT
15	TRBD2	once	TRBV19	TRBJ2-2	CASTVTSGRAGELFF	TGTGCCAGTACCGTTACTAGCGGGAGGGCCGGGGAGCTGTTTTTT
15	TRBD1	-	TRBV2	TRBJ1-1	CASKGPGQRNTEAFF	TGTGCCAGCAAAGGTCCGGGACAGCGGAACACTGAAGCTTTCTTT
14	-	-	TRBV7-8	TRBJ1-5	CASSSGDSYQPQHF	TGTGCCAGCAGCTCCGGCGACAGCTATCAGCCCCAGCATTTT
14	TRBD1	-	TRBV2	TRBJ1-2	CASSERGGDYGYTF	TGTGCCAGCAGTGAAAGAGGGGGCGATTATGGCTACACCTTC
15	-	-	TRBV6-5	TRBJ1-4	CASSYPVSPNEKLFF	TGTGCCAGCAGTTACCCGGTCTCGCCTAATGAAAAACTGTTTTTT
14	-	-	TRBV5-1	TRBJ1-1	CASSLPIAGTEAFF	TGCGCCAGCAGCCTCCCCATTGCGGGAACTGAAGCTTTCTTT
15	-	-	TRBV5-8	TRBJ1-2	CASSLGQVAGYGYTF	TGTGCCAGCAGCTTGGGACAGGTGGCGGGCTATGGCTACACCTTC
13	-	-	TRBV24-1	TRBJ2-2	CATQAEVTGELFF	TGTGCCACTCAAGCGGAAGTCACCGGGGAGCTGTTTTTT
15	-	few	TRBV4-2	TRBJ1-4	CASSQRGQSNEKLFF	TGTGCCAGCAGCCAAAGAGGGCAAAGTAATGAAAAACTGTTTTTT
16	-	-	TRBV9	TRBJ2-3	CASSVVAGYQTDTQYF	TGTGCCAGCAGCGTAGTTGCAGGGTACCAAACAGATACGCAGTATTTT
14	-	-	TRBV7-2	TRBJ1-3	CASSLDSSGNTIYF	TGTGCCAGCAGCCTGGACAGCTCTGGAAACACCATATATTTT
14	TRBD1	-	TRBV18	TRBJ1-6	CASSQGQGNSPLHF	TGTGCCAGCTCCCAAGGACAGGGGAATTCACCCCTCCACTTT
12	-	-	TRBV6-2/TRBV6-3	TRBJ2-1	CASSSLYNEQFF	TGTGCCAGCAGTTCCCTATACAATGAGCAGTTCTTC
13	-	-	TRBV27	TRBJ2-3	CASSSGGTDTQYF	TGTGCCAGCAGTTCCGGTGGCACAGATACGCAGTATTTT
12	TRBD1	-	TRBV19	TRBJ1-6	CASNTGASPLHF	TGTGCCAGTAACACAGGGGCTTCACCCCTCCACTTT
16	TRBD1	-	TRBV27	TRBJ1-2	CASSPMTGGSYYGYTF	TGTGCCAGCAGTCCGATGACAGGGGGCAGTTACTATGGCTACACCTTC
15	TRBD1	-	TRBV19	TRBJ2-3	CASSAHRGSTDTQYF	TGTGCCAGTAGTGCCCACAGGGGAAGCACAGATACGCAGTATTTT
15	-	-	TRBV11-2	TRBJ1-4	CASSLAGAFNEKLFF	TGTGCCAGCAGCTTAGCTGGGGCCTTCAATGAAAAACTGTTTTTT
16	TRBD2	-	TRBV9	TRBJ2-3	CASSPHGTSGTDTQYF	TGTGCCAGCAGCCCCCATGGGACTAGCGGCACAGATACGCAGTATTTT
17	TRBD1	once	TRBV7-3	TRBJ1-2	CASSLGGQGMGNYGYTF	TGTGCCAGCAGCTTAGGGGGACAGGGAATGGGGAACTATGGCTACACCTTC
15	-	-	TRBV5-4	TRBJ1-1	CASSPLAGVNTEAFF	TGTGCCAGCAGCCCCCTCGCAGGGGTGAACACTGAAGCTTTCTTT
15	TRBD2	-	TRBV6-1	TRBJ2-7	CASSPTSVTSYEQYF	TGTGCCAGCAGTCCCACTAGCGTAACCTCCTACGAGCAGTACTTC
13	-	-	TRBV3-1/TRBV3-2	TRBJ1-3	CASSRLQGNTIYF	TGTGCCAGCAGCCGGCTACAGGGAAACACCATATATTTT
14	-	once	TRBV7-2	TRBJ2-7	CASSLASGAYEQYF	TGTGCCAGCAGCTTAGCTAGCGGAGCCTACGAGCAGTACTTC
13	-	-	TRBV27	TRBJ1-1	CASSLSRGTEAFF	TGTGCCAGCAGTTTATCAAGGGGGACTGAAGCTTTCTTT
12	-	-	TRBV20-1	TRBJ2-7	CSASRHSYEQYF	TGCAGTGCTAGTAGACACTCCTACGAGCAGTACTTC
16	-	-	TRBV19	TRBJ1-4	CASSMGSGRTNEKLFF	TGTGCCAGTAGTATGGGGTCAGGGCGGACTAATGAAAAACTGTTTTTT
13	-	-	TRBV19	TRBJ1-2	CASTLQGSNGYTF	TGTGCCAGTACCCTCCAGGGATCTAATGGCTACACCTTC
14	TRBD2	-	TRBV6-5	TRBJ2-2	CAGKGTMNTGELFF	TGTGCGGGAAAGGGGACTATGAACACCGGGGAGCTGTTTTTT
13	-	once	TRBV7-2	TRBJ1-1	CASSDRQNTEAFF	TGTGCCAGCAGCGACAGACAGAACACTGAAGCTTTCTTT
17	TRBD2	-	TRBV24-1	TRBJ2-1	CATSEPGLAETYNEQFF	TGTGCCACCAGTGAACCCGGACTAGCGGAAACCTACAATGAGCAGTTCTTC
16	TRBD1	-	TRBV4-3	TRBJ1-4	CASSQWTGGAVEKLFF	TGCGCCAGCAGCCAGTGGACAGGGGGCGCCGTTGAAAAACTGTTTTTT
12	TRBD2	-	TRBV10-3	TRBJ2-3	CAIGREPDTQYF	TGTGCCATCGGGCGGGAGCCAGATACGCAGTATTTT
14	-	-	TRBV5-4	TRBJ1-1	CASSPLTEYTEAFF	TGTGCCAGCAGCCCTCTGACAGAGTACACTGAAGCTTTCTTT
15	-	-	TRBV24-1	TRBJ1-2	CATSDGTPTNYGYTF	TGTGCCACCAGTGACGGGACACCTACTAACTATGGCTACACCTTC
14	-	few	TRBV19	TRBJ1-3	CASLRGSSGNTIYF	TGTGCCAGCTTAAGGGGAAGCTCTGGAAACACCATATATTTT
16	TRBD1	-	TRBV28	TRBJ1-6	CASSPYGQARGSPLHF	TGTGCCAGCAGTCCGTATGGACAGGCCCGGGGATCACCCCTCCACTTT
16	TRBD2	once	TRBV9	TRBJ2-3	CASSVGASGGADTQYF	TGTGCCAGCAGCGTAGGAGCTAGCGGGGGGGCAGATACGCAGTATTTT
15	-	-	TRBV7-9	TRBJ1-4	CASSSIGATNEKLFF	TGTGCCAGCAGCTCCATCGGGGCAACTAATGAAAAACTGTTTTTT
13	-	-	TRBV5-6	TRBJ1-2	CASSLDQVYGYTF	TGTGCCAGCAGCTTGGATCAGGTATATGGCTACACCTTC
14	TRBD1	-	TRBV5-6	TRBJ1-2	CASSPGQGYYGYTF	TGTGCCAGCAGCCCCGGACAGGGTTATTATGGCTACACCTTC
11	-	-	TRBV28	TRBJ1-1	CASSLDTEAFF	TGTGCCAGCAGTCTCGACACTGAAGCTTTCTTT
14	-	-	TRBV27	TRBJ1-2	CASSRTPTRYGYTF	TGTGCCAGCAGCAGGACACCGACCCGCTATGGCTACACCTTC
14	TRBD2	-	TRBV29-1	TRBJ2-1	CSVGASGGYNEQFF	TGCAGCGTTGGGGCTAGCGGGGGTTACAATGAGCAGTTCTTC
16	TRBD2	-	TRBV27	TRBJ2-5	CASSLRTSGGQETQYF	TGTGCCAGCAGTTTAAGGACTAGCGGGGGTCAAGAGACCCAGTACTTC
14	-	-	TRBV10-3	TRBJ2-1	CAISDQQGADEQFF	TGTGCCATCAGTGATCAACAGGGCGCCGATGAGCAGTTCTTC
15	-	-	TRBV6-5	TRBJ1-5	CASSYSQGRRQPQHF	TGTGCCAGCAGTTACTCCCAGGGCCGGCGGCAGCCCCAGCATTTT
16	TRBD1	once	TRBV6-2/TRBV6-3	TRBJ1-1	CASSFPTGEGDTEAFF	TGTGCCAGCAGTTTCCCAACAGGGGAAGGGGACACTGAAGCTTTCTTT
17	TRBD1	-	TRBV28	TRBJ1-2	CASSPAAVWDSNYGYTF	TGTGCCAGCAGTCCCGCGGCCGTATGGGACAGCAATTATGGCTACACCTTC
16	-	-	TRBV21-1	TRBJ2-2	CASSNGTSDNTGELFF	TGTGCCAGCAGCAACGGGACTAGCGACAACACCGGGGAGCTGTTTTTT
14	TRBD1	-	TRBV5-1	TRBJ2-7	CASSWMGQEYEQYF	TGCGCCAGCAGCTGGATGGGACAGGAATACGAGCAGTACTTC
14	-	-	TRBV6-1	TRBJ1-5	CASSNRDLIQPQHF	TGTGCCAGCAGTAACAGGGATCTCATTCAGCCCCAGCATTTT
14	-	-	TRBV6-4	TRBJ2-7	CARPRWRNPYEQYF	TGTGCCAGACCTCGCTGGAGGAACCCCTACGAGCAGTACTTC